This TCR beta chain comes out of a study of control samples from healthy donors and cancer patients. Data came from immunoSEQ multiplex PCR; TCRdb stores just in-frame clones and leaves some out. The profile shows about 150,000 clones, more than 85% of them singletons. In germline, CDR1 is MGHRA, CDR2 YSYEKL. The CDR3 totals 16 residues. Trimming took off 1 base at V and 10 bases at J, with 17 bases between the two ends. In this sample, this clone turned up once. This sequence joins TRBV4-1 and TRBJ1-6; D remains ambiguous. Sequenced: blood. The TCR originated in a woman aged 40-49 years in good health. The CDR3: CASSQALRPLDSPLHF. CDR3 sequence (DNA): TGCGCCAGCAGCCAAGCCCTTAGACCCCTAGACTCACCCCTCCACTTT.